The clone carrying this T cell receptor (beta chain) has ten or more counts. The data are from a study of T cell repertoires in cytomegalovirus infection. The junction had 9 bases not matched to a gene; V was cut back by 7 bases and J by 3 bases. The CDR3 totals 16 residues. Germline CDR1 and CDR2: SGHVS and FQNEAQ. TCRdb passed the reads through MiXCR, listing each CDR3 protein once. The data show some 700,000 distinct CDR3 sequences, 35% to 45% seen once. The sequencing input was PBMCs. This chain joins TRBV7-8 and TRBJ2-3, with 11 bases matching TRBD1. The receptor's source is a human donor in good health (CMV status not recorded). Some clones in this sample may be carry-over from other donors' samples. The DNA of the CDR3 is TGTGCCAGCAAAGGAACCGGGACAGGGGGTACAGATACGCAGTATTTT. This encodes CASKGTGTGGTDTQYF.